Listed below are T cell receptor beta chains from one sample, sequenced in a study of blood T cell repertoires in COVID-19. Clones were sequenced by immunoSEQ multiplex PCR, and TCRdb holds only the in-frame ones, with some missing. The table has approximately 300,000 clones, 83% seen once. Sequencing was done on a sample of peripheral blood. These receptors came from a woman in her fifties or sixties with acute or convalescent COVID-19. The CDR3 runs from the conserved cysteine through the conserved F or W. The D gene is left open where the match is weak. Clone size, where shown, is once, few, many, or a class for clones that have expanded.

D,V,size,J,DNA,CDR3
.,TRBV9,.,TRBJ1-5,TGTGCCAGCAGCCCGAACAGTGCCGGGGGGCCCCAGCATTTT,CASSPNSAGGPQHF
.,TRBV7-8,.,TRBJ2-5,TGTGCCAGCAGCTTAGTGCACGGTGGAGAGACCCAGTACTTC,CASSLVHGGETQYF
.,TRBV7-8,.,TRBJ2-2,TGTGCCAGCAGCTTAGACGGGACTTATGACACCGGGGAGCTGTTTTTT,CASSLDGTYDTGELFF
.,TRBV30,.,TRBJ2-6,TGTGCCTGGAGTGCAGGGGCTGGTGGGGCCAACGTCCTGACTTTC,CAWSAGAGGANVLTF
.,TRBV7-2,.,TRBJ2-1,TGTGCCAGCAGCCTATATCGGGGGGCCGTCTACAATGAGCAGTTCTTC,CASSLYRGAVYNEQFF
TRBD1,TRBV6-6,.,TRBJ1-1,TGTGCCAGCAGTCCGGGACAGGGGGTCGTGGGCACTGAAGCTTTCTTT,CASSPGQGVVGTEAFF
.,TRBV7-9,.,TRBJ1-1,TGTGCCAGCAGCTTTGCGGGGAACACTGAAGCTTTCTTT,CASSFAGNTEAFF
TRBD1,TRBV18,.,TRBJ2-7,TGTGCCAGCTCACCACGACAGGGGGTCGGCGACGAGCAGTACTTC,CASSPRQGVGDEQYF
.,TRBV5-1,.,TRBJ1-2,TGCGCCAGCAGCGGGGGAGGTCTTCCCTATGGCTACACCTTC,CASSGGGLPYGYTF
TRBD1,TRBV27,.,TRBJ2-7,TGTGCCAGCCGATCCGGGACAGTGCTTGAGAGGCAGTACTTC,CASRSGTVLERQYF
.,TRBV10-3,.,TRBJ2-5,TGTGCCATCAGTGGGGGGGGCGGTTTGGCCCAAGAGACCCAGTACTTC,CAISGGGGLAQETQYF
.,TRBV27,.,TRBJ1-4,TGTGCCAGCAGCATCTGGGCCAGGGGAGATGAAAAACTGTTTTTT,CASSIWARGDEKLFF
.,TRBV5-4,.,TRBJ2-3,TGTGCCAGCAGCCCTGGGGCGTTTAGCACAGATACGCAGTATTTT,CASSPGAFSTDTQYF
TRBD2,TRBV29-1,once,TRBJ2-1,TGCAGCGTTGAAAGCGGGAGGGCGGATGAGCAGTTCTTC,CSVESGRADEQFF
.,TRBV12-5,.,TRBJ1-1,TGTGCTAGTGGTTTGGGCCTCACAGAGAACACTGAAGCTTTCTTT,CASGLGLTENTEAFF
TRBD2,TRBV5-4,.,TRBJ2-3,TGTGCCAGCAGCCCAGACCCGGGACTATCCACAGATACGCAGTATTTT,CASSPDPGLSTDTQYF
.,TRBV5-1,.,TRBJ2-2,TGCGCCAGCAGCTTGGCCAACAGGGCCACCGGGGAGCTGTTTTTT,CASSLANRATGELFF
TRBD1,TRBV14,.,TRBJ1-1,TGTGCCAGCAGTGAACAGGGGGCGCACACTGAAGCTTTCTTT,CASSEQGAHTEAFF
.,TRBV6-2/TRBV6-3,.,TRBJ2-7,TGTGCCAGCAGTTACTGGGCAGTAACCTACGAGCAGTACTTC,CASSYWAVTYEQYF
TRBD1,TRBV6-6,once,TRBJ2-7,TGTGCCAGCAGTCGGAAATACCCCGGGACAGGGGTGGGCGAGCAGTACTTC,CASSRKYPGTGVGEQYF
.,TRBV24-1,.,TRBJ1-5,TGTGCCACCAGTTCCCGGGGTAGCAATCAGCCCCAGCATTTT,CATSSRGSNQPQHF
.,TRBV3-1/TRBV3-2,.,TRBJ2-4,TGTGCCAGCGGACTCCAAGTGTCAAACATTCAGTACTTC,CASGLQVSNIQYF
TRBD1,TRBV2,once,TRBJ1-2,TGTGCCAGCATTCGACAGGGGACGGGCTATGGCTACACCTTC,CASIRQGTGYGYTF
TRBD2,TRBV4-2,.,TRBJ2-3,TGTGCCAGCAGCCAAGATTCTAGCGGAGTCACAGATACGCAGTATTTT,CASSQDSSGVTDTQYF
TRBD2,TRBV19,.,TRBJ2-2,TGTGCCAGTAGGGGGACTAGCGGGTGGTCGGCCACCGGGGAGCTGTTTTTT,CASRGTSGWSATGELFF
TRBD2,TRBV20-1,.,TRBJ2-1,TGCAGTGCTTGTGCGGTTAGCGGGAGTAAAGGTGAGCAGTTCTTC,CSACAVSGSKGEQFF
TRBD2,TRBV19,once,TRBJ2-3,TGTGCCAGTAGTATGACTAGCGGGAGGACTGGGGATACGCAGTATTTT,CASSMTSGRTGDTQYF
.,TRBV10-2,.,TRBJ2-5,TGCGCCAGCAGTGAACAGACGTACCAAGAGACCCAGTACTTC,CASSEQTYQETQYF
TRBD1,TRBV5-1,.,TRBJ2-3,TGCGCCAGCAGCTGGACAGGGGGCGAAGATACGCAGTATTTT,CASSWTGGEDTQYF
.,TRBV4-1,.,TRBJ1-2,TGCGCCAGCAGCCAAGGGGGGCGAGGCTACACCTTC,CASSQGGRGYTF
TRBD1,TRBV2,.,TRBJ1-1,TGTGCCAGCGGGGGCCTCCAGGGGGACACTGAAGCTTTCTTT,CASGGLQGDTEAFF
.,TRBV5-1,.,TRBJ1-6,TGCGCCAGCAGCTTGGGGTCTCTGGTGGGGCCTTATTCACCCCTCCACTTT,CASSLGSLVGPYSPLHF
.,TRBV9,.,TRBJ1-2,TGTGCCAGCAGCGTAGTGGGCCCTATTTATGGCTACACCTTC,CASSVVGPIYGYTF
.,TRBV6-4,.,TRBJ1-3,TGTGCCAGCAGAGCCGACAGCGGGGGGATATATTTT,CASRADSGGIYF
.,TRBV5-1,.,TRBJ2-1,TGCGCCAGCAGCGTGAACCCCGGGAAATCCTACAATGAGCAGTTCTTC,CASSVNPGKSYNEQFF
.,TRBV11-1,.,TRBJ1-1,TGTGCCAGCAGCTTGGATGGGGCCTCAAACACTGAAGCTTTCTTT,CASSLDGASNTEAFF
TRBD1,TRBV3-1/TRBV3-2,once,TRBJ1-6,TGTGCCAGCAGCTCTCGGGACAGTAATTCACCCCTCCACTTT,CASSSRDSNSPLHF
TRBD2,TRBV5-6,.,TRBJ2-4,TGTGCCAGCAGCTTGCGCGGGACTAGCGGAATGAGAGCCAAAAACATTCAGTACTTC,CASSLRGTSGMRAKNIQYF
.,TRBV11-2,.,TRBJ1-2,TGTGCCAGCAGCTCCTCCCCCGAGGCGGGGGCTAACTATGGCTACACCTTC,CASSSSPEAGANYGYTF
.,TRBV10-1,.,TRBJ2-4,TGCGCCAGCAGTGAGTCGGGGGGAAACATTCAGTACTTC,CASSESGGNIQYF
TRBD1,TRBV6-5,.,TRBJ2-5,TGTGCCAGCACCCCAGGGGGACCCCAAGAGACCCAGTACTTC,CASTPGGPQETQYF